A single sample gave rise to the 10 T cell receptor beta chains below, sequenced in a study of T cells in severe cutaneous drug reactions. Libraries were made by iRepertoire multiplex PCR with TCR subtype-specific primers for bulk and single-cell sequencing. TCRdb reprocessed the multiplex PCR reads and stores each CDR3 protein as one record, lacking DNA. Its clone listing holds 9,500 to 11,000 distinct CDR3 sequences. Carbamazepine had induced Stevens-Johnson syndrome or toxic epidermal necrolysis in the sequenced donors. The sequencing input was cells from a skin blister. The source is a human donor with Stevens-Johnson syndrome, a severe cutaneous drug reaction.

The CDR3 spells CSACPGQGFTGELFF. The chain has TRBV29-1 and TRBJ2-2; TCRdb calls TRBD1, which cannot be checked without DNA. Per germline, CDR1 SQVTM and CDR2 ANQGSEA. The CDR3 runs to 15 residues.

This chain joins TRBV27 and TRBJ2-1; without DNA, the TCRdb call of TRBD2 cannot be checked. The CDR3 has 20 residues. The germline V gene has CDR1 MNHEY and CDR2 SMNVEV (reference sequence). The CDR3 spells CASSLLPGLAGVESYNEQFF.

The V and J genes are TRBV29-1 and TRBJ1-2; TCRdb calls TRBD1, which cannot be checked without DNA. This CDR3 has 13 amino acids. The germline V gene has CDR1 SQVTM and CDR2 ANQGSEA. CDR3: CSVDERGNYGYTF. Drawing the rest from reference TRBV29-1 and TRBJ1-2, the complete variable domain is SAVISQKPSRDICQRGTSLTIQCQVDSQVTMMFWYRQQPGQSLTLIATANQGSEATYESGFVIDKFPISRPNLTFSTLTVSNMSPEDSSIYLCSVDERGNYGYTFGSGTRLTVV.

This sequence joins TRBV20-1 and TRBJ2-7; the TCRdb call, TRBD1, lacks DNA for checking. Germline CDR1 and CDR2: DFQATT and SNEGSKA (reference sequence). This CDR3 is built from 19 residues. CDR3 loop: CSARDQFRQGGARNYEQYF.

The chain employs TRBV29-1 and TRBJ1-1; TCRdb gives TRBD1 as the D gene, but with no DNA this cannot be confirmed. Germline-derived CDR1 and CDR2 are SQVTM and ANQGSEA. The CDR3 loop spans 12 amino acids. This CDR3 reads CSVNPGDTEAFF.

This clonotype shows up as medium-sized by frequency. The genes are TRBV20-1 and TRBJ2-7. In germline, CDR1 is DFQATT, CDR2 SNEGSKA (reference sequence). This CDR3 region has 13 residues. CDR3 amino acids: CSAPDRSSYEQYF.

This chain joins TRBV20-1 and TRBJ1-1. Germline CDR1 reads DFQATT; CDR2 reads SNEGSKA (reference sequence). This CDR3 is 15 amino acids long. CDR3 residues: CSARELSGEFAEAFF.

CDR3 amino acids: CSARYSRFEQYF. The chain combines TRBV20-1 with TRBJ2-7. Germline V lookup: CDR1 DFQATT, CDR2 SNEGSKA (reference sequence). The CDR3 runs 12 residues.

CDR3 loop: CSVAGSGPGLSYNEQFF. V usage is TRBV29-1 and J usage is TRBJ2-1; without DNA, the TCRdb call of TRBD2 cannot be checked. Per the germline V gene, CDR1 is SQVTM and CDR2 is ANQGSEA. There are 17 residues in the CDR3.

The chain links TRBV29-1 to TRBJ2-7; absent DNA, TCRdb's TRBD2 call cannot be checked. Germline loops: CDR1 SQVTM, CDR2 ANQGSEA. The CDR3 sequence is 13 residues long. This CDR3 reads CSTSGTTTYEQYF.